This record looks at one T cell receptor (beta chain) sequence and its context. Generated by immunoSEQ multiplex PCR, the TCRdb table keeps only in-frame clones and is missing some. Among hundreds of thousands of clones listed, roughly 74% were seen once. The sample originates from a study of shared T cell receptors in the human thymus. These same data were also listed under a study on human thymus T cells.

The sequence derives from a boy younger than two with a congenital heart defect. Sequencing was performed on thymocytes.

The CDR3 sequence: CASSLSGRSRYNEQFF. Here the CDR3 DNA reads TGTGCCAGCAGCCTTAGCGGGAGGTCCAGGTACAATGAGCAGTTCTTC. This chain links TRBV9 with TRBJ2-1; 10 bases are shared with TRBD2. The J segment lost 4 bases and the V segment lost 4 bases, leaving 8 bases of the junction unmatched. This CDR3 region has 16 residues. The germline V gene encodes CDR1 SGDLS and CDR2 YYNGEE. Based on the CDR3 plus reference TRBV9 and TRBJ2-1, the full variable domain is DSGVTQTPKHLITATGQRVTLRCSPRSGDLSVYWYQQSLDQGLQFLIQYYNGEERAKGNILERFSAQQFPDLHSELNLSSLELGDSALYFCASSLSGRSRYNEQFFGPGTRLTVL.